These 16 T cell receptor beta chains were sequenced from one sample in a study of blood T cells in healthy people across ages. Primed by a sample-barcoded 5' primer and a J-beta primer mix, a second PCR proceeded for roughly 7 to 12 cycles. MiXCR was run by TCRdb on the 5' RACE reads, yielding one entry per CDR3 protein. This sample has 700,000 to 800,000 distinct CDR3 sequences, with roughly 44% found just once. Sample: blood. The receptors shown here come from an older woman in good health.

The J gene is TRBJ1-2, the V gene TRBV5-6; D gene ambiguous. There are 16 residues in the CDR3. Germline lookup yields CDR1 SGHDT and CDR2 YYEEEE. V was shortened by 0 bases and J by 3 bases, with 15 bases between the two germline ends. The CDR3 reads CASSLEYLVGDYGYTF. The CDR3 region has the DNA TGTGCCAGCAGCTTGGAGTATCTGGTGGGAGACTATGGCTACACCTTC.

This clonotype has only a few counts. CDR3 nucleotides: TGTGCCAGCAGCTTACGCCTCGGCGGCAATGAGCAGTTCTTC. Protein product: CASSLRLGGNEQFF. The chain couples TRBV13 to TRBJ2-1; D remains unclear. V lost 2 bases to trimming and J lost 6 bases, with 11 bases between them. The CDR3 spans 14 residues. Germline lookup yields CDR1 PRHDT and CDR2 FYEKMQ (reference sequence).

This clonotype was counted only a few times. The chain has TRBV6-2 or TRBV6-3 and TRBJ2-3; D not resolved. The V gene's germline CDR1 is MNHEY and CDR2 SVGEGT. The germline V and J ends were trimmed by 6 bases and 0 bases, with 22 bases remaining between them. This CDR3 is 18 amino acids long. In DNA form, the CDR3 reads TGTGCCAGCAGCCTCGACCAGTCGGCGATACATAGCACAGATACGCAGTATTTT. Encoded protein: CASSLDQSAIHSTDTQYF.

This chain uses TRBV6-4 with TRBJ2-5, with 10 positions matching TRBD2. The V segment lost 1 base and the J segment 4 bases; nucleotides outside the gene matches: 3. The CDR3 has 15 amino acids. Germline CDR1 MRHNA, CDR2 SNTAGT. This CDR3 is CASSDWSGGVETQYF. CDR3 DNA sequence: TGTGCCAGCAGTGACTGGAGCGGGGGGGTAGAGACCCAGTACTTC.

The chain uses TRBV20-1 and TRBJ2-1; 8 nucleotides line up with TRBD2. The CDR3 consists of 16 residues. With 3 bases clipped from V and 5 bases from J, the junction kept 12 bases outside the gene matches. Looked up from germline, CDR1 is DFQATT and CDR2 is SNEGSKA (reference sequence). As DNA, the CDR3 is TGCAGTGCTAGCGTTCCAACGGGACTAGGCGACAATGAGCAGTTCTTC. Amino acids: CSASVPTGLGDNEQFF.

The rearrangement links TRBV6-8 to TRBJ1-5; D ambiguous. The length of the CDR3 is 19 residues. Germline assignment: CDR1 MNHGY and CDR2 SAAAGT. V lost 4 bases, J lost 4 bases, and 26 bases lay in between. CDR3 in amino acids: CASSLPVGLLQNPNQPQHF. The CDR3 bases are TGTGCCAGCAGTTTACCCGTGGGCCTCCTCCAGAATCCAAATCAGCCCCAGCATTTT.

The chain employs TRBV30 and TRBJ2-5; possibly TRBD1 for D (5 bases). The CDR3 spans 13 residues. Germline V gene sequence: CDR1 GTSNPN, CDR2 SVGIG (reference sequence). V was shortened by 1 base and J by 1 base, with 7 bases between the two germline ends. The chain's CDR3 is CAWSGRGQETQYF. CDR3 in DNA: TGTGCCTGGAGTGGTAGGGGCCAAGAGACCCAGTACTTC.

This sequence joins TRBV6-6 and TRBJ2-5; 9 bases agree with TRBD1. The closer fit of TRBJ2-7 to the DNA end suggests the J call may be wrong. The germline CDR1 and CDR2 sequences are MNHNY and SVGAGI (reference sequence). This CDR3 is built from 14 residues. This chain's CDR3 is CASSERTGVIEQYF. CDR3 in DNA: TGTGCCAGCAGTGAGAGGACAGGGGTTATCGAGCAGTACTTC.

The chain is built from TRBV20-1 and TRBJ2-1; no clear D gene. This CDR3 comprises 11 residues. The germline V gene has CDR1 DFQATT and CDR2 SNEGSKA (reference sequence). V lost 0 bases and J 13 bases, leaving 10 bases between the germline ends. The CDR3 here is CSARETETQFF. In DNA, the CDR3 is TGCAGTGCTAGAGAGACGGAGACCCAGTTCTTC.

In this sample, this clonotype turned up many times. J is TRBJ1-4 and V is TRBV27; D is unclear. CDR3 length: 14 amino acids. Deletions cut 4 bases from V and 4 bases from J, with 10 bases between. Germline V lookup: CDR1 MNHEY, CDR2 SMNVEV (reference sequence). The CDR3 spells CASSSARNNEKLFF. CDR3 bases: TGTGCCAGCAGTTCTGCCAGGAATAATGAAAAACTGTTTTTT.

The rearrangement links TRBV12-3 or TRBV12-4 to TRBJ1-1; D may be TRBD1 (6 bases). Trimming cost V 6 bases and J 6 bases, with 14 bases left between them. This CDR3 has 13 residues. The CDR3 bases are TGTGCCAGCAGCTCCCAACAGGGTGCTGAAGCTTTCTTT. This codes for CASSSQQGAEAFF.

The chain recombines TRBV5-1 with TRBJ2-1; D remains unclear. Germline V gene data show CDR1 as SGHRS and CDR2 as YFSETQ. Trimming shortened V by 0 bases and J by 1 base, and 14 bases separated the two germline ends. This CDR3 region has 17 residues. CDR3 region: CASSLAWSRRSYNEQFF. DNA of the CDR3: TGCGCCAGCAGCTTGGCCTGGTCTAGAAGGTCCTACAATGAGCAGTTCTTC.

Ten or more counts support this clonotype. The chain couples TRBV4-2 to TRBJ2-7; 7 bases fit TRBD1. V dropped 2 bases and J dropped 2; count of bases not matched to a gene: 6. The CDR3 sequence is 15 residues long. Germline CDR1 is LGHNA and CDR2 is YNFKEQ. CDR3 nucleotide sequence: TGTGCCAGCAGCCAACAGGGACAGTCGACCTACGAGCAGTACTTC. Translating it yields CASSQQGQSTYEQYF.

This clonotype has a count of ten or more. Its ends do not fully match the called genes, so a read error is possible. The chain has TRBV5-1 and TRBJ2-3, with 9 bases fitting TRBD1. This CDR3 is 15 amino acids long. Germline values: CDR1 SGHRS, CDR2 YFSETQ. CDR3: CASSLRTGGTDTQYF. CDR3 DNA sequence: TGTGCCAGCAGTCTCCGGACAGGGGGCACAGATACGCAGTATTTT.

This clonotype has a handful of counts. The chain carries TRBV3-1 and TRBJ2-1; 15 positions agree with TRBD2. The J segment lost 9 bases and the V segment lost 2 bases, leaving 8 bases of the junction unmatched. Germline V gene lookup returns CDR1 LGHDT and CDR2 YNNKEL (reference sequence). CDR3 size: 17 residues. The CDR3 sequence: CASSQTGGLAGGGEQFF. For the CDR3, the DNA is TGTGCCAGCAGCCAAACGGGGGGACTAGCGGGAGGAGGTGAGCAGTTCTTC.

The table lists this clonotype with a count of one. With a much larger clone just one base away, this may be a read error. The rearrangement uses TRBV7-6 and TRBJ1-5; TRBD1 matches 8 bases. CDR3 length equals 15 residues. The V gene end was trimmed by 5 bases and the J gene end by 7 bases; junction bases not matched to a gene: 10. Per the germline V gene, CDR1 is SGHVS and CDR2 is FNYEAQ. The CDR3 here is CASSPPGAGGQPQHF. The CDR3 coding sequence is TGTGCCAGCAGCCCCCCCGGGGCAGGGGGCCAGCCCCAGCATTTT.